The 23 T cell receptor beta chains presented below share a single source sample, sequenced in a study of blood T cell repertoires in COVID-19. TCRdb's copy holds only in-frame clones and misses some; the assay was immunoSEQ multiplex PCR. The data contain 65,000 or so clones, about four fifths of them seen just once; the ten biggest clones take up less than 30%. The sample consisted of peripheral blood. Source of these receptors: a human donor in a cohort sampled during active COVID-19.

About this clone itself: At one end, the junction sequence differs from germline, possibly due to a read error. V is TRBV10-2 and J is TRBJ2-1, with 11 bases fitting TRBD2. CDR3 size: 15 residues. CDR1 is WSHSY, CDR2 SAAADI, per germline. The CDR3 here is CASSATSGDYSEQFF. CDR3 nucleotide sequence: TGCGCCAGCAGTGCGACTAGCGGGGACTACAGTGAGCAGTTCTTC.

A single count supports this clone. The chain uses TRBV19 and TRBJ2-1, with TRBD2 as a possible D gene (6 bases). Per the germline V gene, CDR1 is LNHDA and CDR2 is SQIVND (reference sequence). V gave up 2 bases and J gave up 10 bases, with 15 bases separating them. The CDR3 sequence is 14 residues long. The CDR3: CASSIKAGPGEQFF. DNA of the CDR3: TGTGCCAGTAGTATAAAAGCGGGTCCAGGGGAGCAGTTCTTC.

This chain links TRBV7-2 with TRBJ1-5; D is unclear. Germline CDR1 and CDR2: SGHTA and FQGNSA. This CDR3 comprises 15 residues. V lost 5 bases and J lost 8, with 19 bases in between. This CDR3 is CASSPANLAKEPQHF. The DNA of the CDR3 is TGTGCCAGCAGCCCAGCGAACTTGGCGAAAGAGCCCCAGCATTTT.

The gene calls are TRBV12-2 and TRBJ2-3; the table's D call, TRBD2, was not checked against the DNA. TRBV12-2 is a listed pseudogene. The CDR3 spans 17 residues. The CDR3 region has the DNA TGTGCAAGTCGCTTTCGACTAGCGGGAGGATGGCCAGATACGCAGTATTTT. This codes for CASRFRLAGGWPDTQYF.

J is TRBJ2-3 and V is TRBV28, with a weak D call TRBD2 (6 bases). Trimming took off 4 bases at V and 3 bases at J, with 11 bases between the two ends. Germline assignment: CDR1 MDHEN and CDR2 SYDVKM. The CDR3 has 14 amino acids. The CDR3: CASSSPAGTDTQYF. The CDR3 region has the DNA TGTGCCAGCAGTTCCCCTGCGGGAACAGATACGCAGTATTTT.

The chain joins TRBV6-1 to TRBJ1-5, with D tentatively TRBD1 (6 bases). The V and J ends lost 5 bases and 6 bases respectively, with 11 bases between them. The CDR3 extends over 13 amino acids. Germline loops: CDR1 MNHNS, CDR2 SASEGT. In nucleotides, the CDR3 is TGTGCCAGCAGTCCTCAGGGGAGTCAGCCCCAGCATTTT. The encoded protein is CASSPQGSQPQHF.

The chain links TRBV30 to TRBJ2-3; D is perhaps TRBD1 (6 bases). The V gene's germline CDR1 is GTSNPN and CDR2 SVGIG (reference sequence). The ends were cut back, 2 bases at V and 6 bases at J, with 18 bases in the middle. The CDR3 runs 15 residues. CDR3 loop: CAWSLPRQVLDTQYF. The CDR3 DNA reads TGTGCCTGGAGTCTGCCCCGACAGGTTCTTGATACGCAGTATTTT. The full variable domain, completed using reference TRBV30 and TRBJ2-3, is SQTIHQWPATLVQPVGSPLSLECTVEGTSNPNLYWYRQAAGRGLQLLFYSVGIGQISSEVPQNLSASRPQDRQFILSSKKLLLSDSGFYLCAWSLPRQVLDTQYFGPGTRLTVL.

The chain carries TRBV7-3 and TRBJ1-6, with 8 bases matching TRBD1. This CDR3 region has 15 residues. Germline trimming cut 4 bases from V and 10 bases from J; bases unmatched to any gene: 9. Per germline, CDR1 SGHTA and CDR2 FQGTGA. CDR3 sequence reads: CASSSAGGEGSPLHF. The DNA for the CDR3 is TGTGCCAGCAGCTCCGCAGGGGGCGAAGGATCACCCCTCCACTTT.

By share of the sample, this clone is medium-sized (0.01 to 0.1%). This chain uses TRBV5-5 with TRBJ2-7; D unclear. Germline-derived CDR1 and CDR2 are SGHKS and YYEKEE (reference sequence). The germline V and J ends were trimmed by 0 bases and 1 base, with 11 bases remaining between them. The CDR3 contains 15 residues. Here the CDR3 reads CASSLDSAPSYEQYF. In DNA form, the CDR3 reads TGTGCCAGCAGCTTGGATTCAGCGCCATCCTACGAGCAGTACTTC.

The chain uses TRBV10-3 and TRBJ2-2, with 8 bases matching TRBD1. CDR1 is ENHRY and CDR2 is SYGVKD in the germline V gene. V lost 2 bases and J lost 1; bases outside the gene matches: 3. The CDR3 is 16 residues long. For the CDR3, the DNA is TGTGCCATCAGTGAGGCCGGGACAGGGAACACCGGGGAGCTGTTTTTT. Translating gives CAISEAGTGNTGELFF.

V is TRBV14 and J is TRBJ1-2; D unresolved. The germline V and J ends were trimmed by 0 bases and 7 bases, with 6 bases remaining between them. The germline gives CDR1 SGHDN, CDR2 FVKESK. CDR3 length: 12 amino acids. CDR3 amino acids: CASSQEWSGYTF. CDR3 nucleotide sequence: TGTGCCAGCAGCCAAGAATGGAGTGGCTACACCTTC.

Only one count was recorded for this clone. V is TRBV29-1 and J is TRBJ2-7, with unresolved D. Trimming took off 0 bases at V and 3 bases at J, with 9 bases between the two ends. The CDR3 consists of 13 residues. In germline, CDR1 is SQVTM, CDR2 ANQGSEA. The CDR3 region is CSVEDGDNYEQYF. DNA of the CDR3: TGCAGCGTTGAAGATGGCGACAACTACGAGCAGTACTTC.

The chain is built from TRBV7-2 and TRBJ2-7; D might be TRBD2 (6 bases). The CDR3 has 14 residues. Trimming pared 5 bases from V and 9 bases from J, leaving 20 bases between. From germline, CDR1 is SGHTA and CDR2 FQGNSA. The CDR3 sequence: CASSPPGDSTAQYF. In nucleotides, the CDR3 is TGTGCCAGCAGCCCCCCTGGGGACTCCACGGCGCAGTACTTC.

The chain joins TRBV11-2 to TRBJ1-2, with 8 bases identical to TRBD1. There are 15 residues in the CDR3. The germline V gene encodes CDR1 SGHAT and CDR2 FQNNGV. V lost 0 bases to trimming and J lost 7 bases; unmatched junction nucleotides: 7. CDR3 nucleotides: TGTGCCAGCAGCTTAGATCCTCAGACAGGGGTTGGCTACACCTTC. Protein: CASSLDPQTGVGYTF.

The rearrangement uses TRBV6-5 and TRBJ1-4, with D possibly matching TRBD1 (5 bases). The CDR3 length is 13 residues. V was cut by 8 bases and J by 1 base, with 8 bases left in between. Germline assignment: CDR1 MNHEY and CDR2 SVGAGI. CDR3 protein: CASVRGTNEKLFF. CDR3 nucleotides: TGTGCCAGCGTAAGGGGAACTAATGAAAAACTGTTTTTT.

The rearrangement uses TRBV24-1 and TRBJ2-3; 10 positions match TRBD2. V lost 7 bases and J lost 4; bases outside the gene matches: 13. Germline-derived CDR1 and CDR2 are KGHDR and SFDVKD. This CDR3 region has 17 residues. The CDR3 reads CATSVGRGLAGADTQYF. The CDR3 region has the DNA TGTGCCACCAGCGTTGGGCGTGGGCTAGCGGGAGCAGATACGCAGTATTTT.

The chain links TRBV5-1 to TRBJ2-7; D is possibly TRBD2 (5 bases). Per the germline V gene, CDR1 is SGHRS and CDR2 is YFSETQ. This CDR3 region has 15 residues. V was trimmed by 0 bases and J by 3 bases, leaving 13 bases between them. Here the CDR3 DNA reads TGCGCCAGCAGCTTGGTGAGCGGTGGAGTCTACGAGCAGTACTTC. Protein product: CASSLVSGGVYEQYF.

The chain couples TRBV28 to TRBJ1-3, with 7 nucleotides matching TRBD1. CDR1 is MDHEN, CDR2 SYDVKM, per germline. The junction had 0 bases not matched to a gene; V was cut back by 1 base and J by 0 bases. The CDR3 is made up of 15 amino acids. CDR3: CASSLSGGSGNTIYF. The DNA for the CDR3 is TGTGCCAGCAGTTTATCAGGGGGCTCTGGAAACACCATATATTTT.

This chain uses TRBV5-1 with TRBJ1-3, with 7 bases matching TRBD1. Germline CDR1 is SGHRS and CDR2 is YFSETQ. The CDR3 is made up of 15 amino acids. V shed 4 bases, J shed 2 bases, and the junction held 6 bases outside the gene matches. The CDR3 DNA reads as TGCGCCAGCAGCCAAAACACAGGGGCTGGAAACACCATATATTTT. Protein sequence: CASSQNTGAGNTIYF.

This sequence joins TRBV2 and TRBJ2-2; D call uncertain. The CDR3 covers 12 residues. Trimming left V 7 bases short and J 6 bases short, with 9 bases between. The germline CDR1 and CDR2 sequences are SNHLY and FYNNEI. In nucleotides, the CDR3 is TGTGCCAGCAACATGTTCTCCGGGGAGCTGTTTTTT. Protein product: CASNMFSGELFF.

The chain carries TRBV29-1 and TRBJ2-1; D is unclear. This CDR3 has 12 amino acids. V gave up 7 bases and J gave up 7 bases, with 14 bases separating them. CDR1 and CDR2 (germline): SQVTM, ANQGSEA. CDR3 sequence: CSARHGTNEQFF. The DNA of the CDR3 is TGCAGCGCCAGACACGGAACTAATGAGCAGTTCTTC.

The chain carries TRBV25-1 and TRBJ1-4; D gene uncertain. Germline values: CDR1 MGHDK, CDR2 SYGVNS. CDR3 length: 13 amino acids. V shed 3 bases and J shed 11 bases, with 13 bases lying between them. DNA of the CDR3: TGTGCCAGCAGTGATGGGCCGGGGAAGAAACTGTTTTTT. Amino acid sequence: CASSDGPGKKLFF. The variable domain in full, completed from reference TRBV25-1 and TRBJ1-4, reads EADIYQTPRYLVIGTGKKITLECSQTMGHDKMYWYQQDPGMELHLIHYSYGVNSTEKGDLSSESTVSRIRTEHFPLTLESARPSHTSQYLCASSDGPGKKLFFGSGTQLSVL.

The chain joins TRBV7-8 to TRBJ2-7; D not certain. The V end lost 1 base, the J end lost 2 bases, and 6 bases lay between the germline ends. This CDR3 spans 13 amino acids. Germline V gives CDR1 SGHVS, CDR2 FQNEAQ. CDR3 amino acids: CASSLVVAYEQYF. The CDR3 DNA is TGTGCCAGCAGCTTAGTAGTAGCCTACGAGCAGTACTTC.